The T cell receptor (beta chain) under discussion was sequenced for a study of T cells in Graves' hyperthyroidism and ophthalmopathy. Amplified TCR beta CDR3 regions derived from RNA transcripts. First-round RT-PCR of the TCR CDR3 relied on the HTBI primer set. In TCRdb, the multiplex PCR reads were re-called with MiXCR into one record per CDR3 protein. The table shows under 350,000 distinct CDR3 sequences, with about 20% occurring only once. This clonotype was detected only a few times. CDR1 is DFQATT and CDR2 is SNEGSKA in the germline V gene (reference sequence). The CDR3 has 14 amino acids. Trimming cost V 0 bases and J 5 bases, with 12 bases left between them.

Sequenced input: blood. This rearrangement joins TRBV20-1 to TRBJ2-3; TRBD2 might be the D (5 bases). The TCR was taken from a woman in her fifties or sixties with Graves' hyperthyroidism. The CDR3 spells CSARDPVARDTQYF. CDR3 in DNA: TGCAGTGCTAGAGACCCCGTAGCGAGAGATACGCAGTATTTT.